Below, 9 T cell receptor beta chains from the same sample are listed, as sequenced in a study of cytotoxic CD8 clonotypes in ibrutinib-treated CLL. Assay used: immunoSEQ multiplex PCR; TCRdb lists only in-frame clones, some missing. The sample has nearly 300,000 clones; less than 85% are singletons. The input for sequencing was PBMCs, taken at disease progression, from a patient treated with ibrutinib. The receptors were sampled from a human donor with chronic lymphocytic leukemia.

CDR3: CASSEVNQPQHF. In DNA form, the CDR3 reads TGCGCCAGCAGCGAGGTTAATCAGCCCCAGCATTTT. This chain connects TRBV10-2 to TRBJ1-5, with no clear D. V was trimmed by 6 bases and J by 4 bases, leaving 7 bases between them. The germline gives CDR1 WSHSY, CDR2 SAAADI. The length of the CDR3 is 12 residues.

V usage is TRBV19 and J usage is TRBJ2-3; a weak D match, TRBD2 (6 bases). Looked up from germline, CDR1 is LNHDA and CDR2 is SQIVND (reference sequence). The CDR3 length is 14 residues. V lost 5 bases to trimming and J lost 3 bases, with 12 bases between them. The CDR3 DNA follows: TGTGCCAGTAGTGCGGGACTCGCAACAGATACGCAGTATTTT. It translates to CASSAGLATDTQYF.

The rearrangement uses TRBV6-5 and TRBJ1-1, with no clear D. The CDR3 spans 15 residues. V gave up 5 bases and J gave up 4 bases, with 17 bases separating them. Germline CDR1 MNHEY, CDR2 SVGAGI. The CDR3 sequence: CASSPGTQASTEAFF. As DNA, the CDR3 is TGTGCCAGCAGTCCCGGCACTCAAGCAAGCACTGAAGCTTTCTTT.

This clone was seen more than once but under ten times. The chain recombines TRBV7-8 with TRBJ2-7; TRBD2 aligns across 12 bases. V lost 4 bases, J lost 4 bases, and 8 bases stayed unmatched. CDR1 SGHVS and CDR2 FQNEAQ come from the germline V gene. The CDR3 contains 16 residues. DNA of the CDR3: TGTGCCAGCAGCTGGGGACTAGCGGGTGTGCAGTACGAGCAGTACTTC. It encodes CASSWGLAGVQYEQYF.

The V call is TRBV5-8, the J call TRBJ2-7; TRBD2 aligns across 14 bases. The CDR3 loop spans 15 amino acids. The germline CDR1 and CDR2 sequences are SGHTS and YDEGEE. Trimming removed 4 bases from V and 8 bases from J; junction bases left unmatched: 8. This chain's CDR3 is CASSPGTSGSLKQYF. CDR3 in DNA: TGTGCCAGCAGCCCAGGGACTAGCGGGAGTTTAAAGCAGTACTTC.

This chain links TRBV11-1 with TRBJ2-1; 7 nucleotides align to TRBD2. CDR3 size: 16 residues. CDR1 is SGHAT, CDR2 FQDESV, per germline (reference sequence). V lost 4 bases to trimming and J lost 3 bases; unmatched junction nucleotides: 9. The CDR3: CASSSTGTKGYNEQFF. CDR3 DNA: TGTGCCAGCAGCTCCACCGGGACTAAGGGCTACAATGAGCAGTTCTTC.

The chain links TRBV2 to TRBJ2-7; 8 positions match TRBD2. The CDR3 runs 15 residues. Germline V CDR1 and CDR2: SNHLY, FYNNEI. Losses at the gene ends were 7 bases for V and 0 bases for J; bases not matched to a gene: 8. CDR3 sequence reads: CASTSRLALSYEQYF. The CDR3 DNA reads TGTGCCAGCACCTCACGACTAGCGCTCTCCTACGAGCAGTACTTC.

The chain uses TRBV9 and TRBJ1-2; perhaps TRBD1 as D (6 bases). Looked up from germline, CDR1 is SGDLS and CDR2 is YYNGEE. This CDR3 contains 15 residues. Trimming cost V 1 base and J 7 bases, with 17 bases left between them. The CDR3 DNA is TGTGCCAGCAGCGTAAAGGCGAAAGGGGGGCCTGGCTACACCTTC. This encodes CASSVKAKGGPGYTF. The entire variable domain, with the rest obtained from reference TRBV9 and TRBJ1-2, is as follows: DSGVTQTPKHLITATGQRVTLRCSPRSGDLSVYWYQQSLDQGLQFLIQYYNGEERAKGNILERFSAQQFPDLHSELNLSSLELGDSALYFCASSVKAKGGPGYTFGSGTRLTVV.

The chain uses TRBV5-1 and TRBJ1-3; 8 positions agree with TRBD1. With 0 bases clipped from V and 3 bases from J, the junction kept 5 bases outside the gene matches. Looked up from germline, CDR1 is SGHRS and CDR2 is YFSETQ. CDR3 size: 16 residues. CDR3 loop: CASSLADRGVGNTIYF. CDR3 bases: TGCGCCAGCAGCTTGGCCGACAGGGGTGTTGGAAACACCATATATTTT.